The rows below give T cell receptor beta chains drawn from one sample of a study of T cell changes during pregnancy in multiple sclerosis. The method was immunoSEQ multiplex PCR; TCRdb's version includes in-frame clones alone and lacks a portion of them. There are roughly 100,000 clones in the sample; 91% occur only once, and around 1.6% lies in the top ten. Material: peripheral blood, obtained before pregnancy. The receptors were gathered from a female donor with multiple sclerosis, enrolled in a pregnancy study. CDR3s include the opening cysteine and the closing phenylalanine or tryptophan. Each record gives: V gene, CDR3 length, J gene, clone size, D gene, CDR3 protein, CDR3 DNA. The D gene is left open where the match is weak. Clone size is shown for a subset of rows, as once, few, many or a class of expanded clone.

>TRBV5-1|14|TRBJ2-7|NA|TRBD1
CASSLTGQNYEQYF
TGCGCCAGCAGCTTAACGGGACAGAACTACGAGCAGTACTTC
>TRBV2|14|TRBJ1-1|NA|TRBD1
CASRPRDRNTEAFF
TGTGCCAGCAGACCCCGGGACAGGAACACTGAAGCTTTCTTT
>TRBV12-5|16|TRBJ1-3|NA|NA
CASGPNTGTSGNTIYF
TGTGCTAGTGGTCCCAATACAGGGACTAGTGGAAACACCATATATTTT
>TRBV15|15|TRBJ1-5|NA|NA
CATSRGQSSNQPQHF
TGTGCCACCAGCAGAGGACAGTCCTCCAATCAGCCCCAGCATTTT
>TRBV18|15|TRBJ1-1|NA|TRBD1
CASSPQGAVNTEAFF
TGTGCCAGCTCACCACAGGGGGCGGTGAACACTGAAGCTTTCTTT
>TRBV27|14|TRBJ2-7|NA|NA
CASRPGAGIHEQYF
TGTGCCAGCAGACCAGGGGCAGGGATCCACGAGCAGTACTTC
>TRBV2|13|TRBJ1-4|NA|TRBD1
CASQGARNEKLFF
TGTGCCAGCCAGGGGGCCCGAAATGAAAAACTGTTTTTT
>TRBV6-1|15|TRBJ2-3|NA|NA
CASSSGGGYTDTQYF
TGTGCCAGCAGTTCGGGAGGGGGCTACACAGATACGCAGTATTTT
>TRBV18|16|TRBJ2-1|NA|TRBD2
CASSPRLAGEYNEQFF
TGTGCCAGCTCACCTCGACTAGCGGGAGAATACAATGAGCAGTTCTTC
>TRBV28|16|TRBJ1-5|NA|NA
CASSPGQPYSNQPQHF
TGTGCCAGCTCCCCGGGACAACCTTATAGCAATCAGCCCCAGCATTTT
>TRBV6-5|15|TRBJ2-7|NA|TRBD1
CASTLQGAGYYEQYF
TGTGCCAGCACTTTACAGGGGGCGGGATACTACGAGCAGTACTTC
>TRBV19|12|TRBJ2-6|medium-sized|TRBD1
CASSTGTNVLTF
TGTGCCAGTTCGACAGGGACCAACGTCCTGACTTTC
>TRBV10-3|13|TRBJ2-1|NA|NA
CAISLGADNEQFF
TGTGCCATCAGTCTGGGGGCCGACAATGAGCAGTTCTTC
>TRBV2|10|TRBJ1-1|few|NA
CTYTNTEAFF
TGTACCTATACCAACACTGAAGCTTTCTTT
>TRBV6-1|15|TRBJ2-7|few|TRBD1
CASSPWGQGAYEQYF
TGTGCCAGCTCCCCCTGGGGACAGGGGGCGTACGAGCAGTACTTC
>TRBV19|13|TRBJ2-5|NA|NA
CASSPTRGETQYF
TGTGCCAGTAGTCCGACTAGAGGAGAGACCCAGTACTTC
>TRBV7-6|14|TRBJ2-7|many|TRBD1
CASSLEGAPYEQYF
TGTGCCAGCAGCTTAGAGGGGGCTCCCTACGAGCAGTACTTC
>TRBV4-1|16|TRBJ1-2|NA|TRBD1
CASSHEGQGVDYGYTF
TGCGCCAGCAGCCACGAAGGACAGGGGGTCGACTATGGCTACACCTTC
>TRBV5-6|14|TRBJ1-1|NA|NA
CASSLDRVIPEAFF
TGTGCCAGCAGCTTGGACAGGGTTATCCCTGAAGCTTTCTTT
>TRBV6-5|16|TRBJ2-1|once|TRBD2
CASSYSGLAGANEQFF
TGTGCCAGCAGTTACTCGGGACTAGCGGGAGCGAATGAGCAGTTCTTC
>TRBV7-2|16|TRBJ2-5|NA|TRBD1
CASSLAADRGQETQYF
TGTGCCAGCAGCTTAGCTGCGGACAGGGGACAAGAGACCCAGTACTTC
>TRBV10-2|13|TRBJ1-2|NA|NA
CASSDESGYGYTF
TGCGCCAGCAGTGACGAGTCGGGCTATGGCTACACCTTC
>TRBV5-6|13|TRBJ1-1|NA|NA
CASSRRLNTEAFF
TGTGCCAGCAGCAGGCGGTTGAACACTGAAGCTTTCTTT
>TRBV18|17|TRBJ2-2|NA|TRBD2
CASSPRAREGPTGELFF
TGTGCCAGCTCACCCCGCGCCAGGGAGGGTCCCACCGGGGAGCTGTTTTTT
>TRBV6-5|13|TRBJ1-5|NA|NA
CASSYDTDQPQHF
TGTGCCAGCAGTTATGACACTGATCAGCCCCAGCATTTT
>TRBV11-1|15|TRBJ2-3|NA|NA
CASSLGPQSTDTQYF
TGTGCCAGCAGCTTAGGCCCCCAGAGCACAGATACGCAGTATTTT
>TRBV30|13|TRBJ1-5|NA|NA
CAWSVQGTQPQHF
TGTGCCTGGAGTGTACAGGGTACCCAGCCCCAGCATTTT
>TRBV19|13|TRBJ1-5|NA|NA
CATGWGGSQPQHF
TGTGCCACGGGCTGGGGGGGTAGCCAGCCCCAGCATTTT
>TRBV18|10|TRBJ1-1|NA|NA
CASSGGSAFF
TGTGCCAGCTCAGGAGGTTCAGCTTTCTTT
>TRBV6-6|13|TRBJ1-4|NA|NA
CAAQGQTNEKLFF
TGTGCCGCCCAGGGGCAGACTAATGAAAAACTGTTTTTT
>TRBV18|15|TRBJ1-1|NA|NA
CASSPLPGSGTEAFF
TGTGCCAGCTCACCACTGCCAGGGTCGGGCACTGAAGCTTTCTTT